The present TCR beta chain was sequenced within a study of blood T cells in healthy people across ages. Study in general: About one barcoded beta molecule per two T cells was the capture yield of template switching.

The germline gives CDR1 SGDLS, CDR2 YYNGEE. This CDR3 contains 14 residues. Trimming shortened V by 0 bases and J by 6 bases, and 12 bases separated the two germline ends. The authors ran a second PCR of about 7 to 11 cycles using a sample-barcoded 5' primer and a J-beta primer mix. TCRdb re-analysed the 5' RACE reads in MiXCR, keeping a single row per CDR3 protein. This sample carries roughly 720,000 distinct CDR3 sequences, about 55% of them seen once, and the ten largest clones take roughly 37%. The V and J genes are TRBV9 and TRBJ1-1, with a weak D call TRBD1 (6 bases). Sequencing was performed on blood. The sequence derives from an older man in good health. CDR3: CASSVDWGQAEAFF. The CDR3 nucleotides read TGTGCCAGCAGCGTAGACTGGGGGCAGGCTGAAGCTTTCTTT.